This T cell receptor (beta chain) was identified in a study of early T cells in non-severe SARS-CoV-2 infection. The CDR3 extends over 18 amino acids. The germline CDR1 and CDR2 sequences are SGHTA and FQGTGA. V dropped 5 bases and J dropped 0; count of bases not matched to a gene: 12. TCRdb re-called the 5' RACE reads through MiXCR, storing one row per CDR3 protein. The data contain fewer than 90,000 distinct CDR3 sequences, around 15% of them singletons. This sequence was found in an adult who was a healthcare worker with PCR-confirmed SARS-CoV-2 infection or an uninfected control (not recorded which). The chain is built from TRBV7-3 and TRBJ2-3; 9 positions match TRBD2. Sequencing input: whole blood. The CDR3 region is CASSASAGGVVSTDTQYF. DNA for the CDR3: TGTGCCAGCAGCGCCTCAGCGGGGGGCGTAGTTAGCACAGATACGCAGTATTTT.